The source of this T cell receptor (beta chain) is a study of shared clonotypes between healthy human individuals (TCRdb year 2020). The study in broad terms: The cohort included three men and a couple of women between 18 and 49 years of age. Between about 0.85 and 9.5 billion PBMCs per donor were obtained by leukapheresis. To increase sequencing depth and limit assay-specific biases, TCR repertoire library preparation and sequencing were carried out by different laboratories using diverse techniques. For each donor, CD4 naive and CD4 memory were each run on three plates, CD8 naive on two plates, and CD8 memory on one plate. To estimate repertoire size and how much clonotypes are shared between individuals, the study performed deep sequencing of blood TCR repertoires from roughly five healthy adults. On the study overall, not on this receptor specifically: Rarefaction of sorted-subset datasets indicated incomplete sequencing despite the large sequencing depth. Pairwise subsampling led to the expectation that sequencing depth would affect the degree of clonotype sharing among donors. Sampling was restricted to blood, and TCR repertoires in tissues likely differ from the TCR repertoires found in blood. The small number of donors limited the genetic and exposure-history diversity represented. Estimated clonotype richness was generally larger for naive than for memory subsets. Sharing across several donors was observed for around 5% of naive CD4, 3% to 3.5% of naive CD8, about 2.3% of memory CD4, and 0.4% of memory CD8 clonotypes. Compared with non-shared clonotypes, the clonotypes found in all four sorted-subset donors had higher generation probabilities.

Using the deep immunoSEQ assay, TCR CDR3 regions were amplified from genomic DNA by multiplex PCR. Genomic DNA extracted from each cell subset was distributed evenly over all wells of several immunoSEQ 96-well plates, and each plate served as one replicate. Each replicate PCR for sorted subsets received about 0.2 ug genomic DNA, equal to tens of thousands of T cell genomes. Purified libraries were measured with a Qubit 3.0 fluorometer, size-checked on a Bioanalyzer 2100, and measured again with the KAPA Library Quantification kit. Each immunoSEQ 96-well plate was sequenced on its own single-read 150-cycle Illumina NextSeq 550 flow cell. Under the source paper's analysis protocol: Because the immunoSEQ output held only junctional sequences and lacked quality scores, the filtering could not match the filtering applied to full-length reads. To assign V/J genes and CDR3, sequences were annotated using PyIR, a Python wrapper for IgBLAST v1.9, with IMGT germline references. Reads with weak V/J assignments (E-value above 1e-6), missing CDR3, stop codons, out-of-frame junctions, or ambiguous translated residues were removed. V3J clonotypes were defined as sequences sharing an identical inferred V gene, J gene, and CDR3 amino acid sequence. The percentage overlap between two repertoires was calculated by dividing the number of shared unique clonotypes by the size of the smaller repertoire. Repertoire richness was assessed with RTK rarefaction, the Chao1 estimator, and Recon v2.1 estimates of unobserved clonotypes. OLGA was used to compute generation probabilities for all TCRbeta clonotypes that the gDNA method yielded from a handful of donors. TCRdb took this table from immuneACCESS and kept in-frame rearrangements with V and J called. Such tables lack part of the clones; where checked against another copy, unresolved V genes explain under half of the gap, and the rest is unexplained. V, J and clone size were drawn from that table, and D and trimming were deduced from the DNA. In all, the sample holds approximately 2,300,000 clones, and just under 95% of those were seen once. The ten largest clones represent 0.37% of the sample.

V has 1 base trimmed and J has 5 bases trimmed; junction bases matching no gene number 4. The CDR1 and CDR2 encoded by the germline V gene are SGHDT and YYEEEE. The cysteine opens and the phenylalanine closes a CDR3 of 15 amino acids. This entry keeps only the CDR3 DNA: 45 bases, framed from base 1. About this clone itself: The antigen it binds to is not known. One base away there is no much larger clone; base qualities are not given. The sample has other DNA sequences that encode this CDR3 too.

Donors were healthy HIV-negative adults with no recently reported acute infections or vaccinations. Every donor was a Caucasian adult living in Nashville, Tennessee, USA. CD4+ T cells were enriched by magnetic negative selection; naive cells were then positively selected on CD45RA, and the negative fraction formed the memory subset. After blood collection by leukapheresis, PBMCs were isolated using Ficoll-Histopaque density gradient centrifugation and then cryopreserved in the vapor phase of liquid nitrogen. Analytical flow cytometry was used to check the purity and quantity of every magnetically sorted T cell population. From each sorted fraction, genomic DNA was isolated and quantified by UV absorbance on a Nanodrop 2000c.

The chain couples TRBV5-6 to TRBJ2-5; 11 middle bases align to TRBD1. Sequenced material: naive CD4+ T cells from PBMCs. Read against the paper, the sample's cell subset or site label means: CD45RA+ positively selected. This clonotype was obtained from a man between 18 and 35 years old in good health. Some clones in this sample may be carry-over from other donors' samples. Read as DNA, the sequence is TGTGCCAGCAGCTTGTATGGACAGGGGGCTGAGACCCAGTACTTC. Translation gives CASSLYGQGAETQYF.